This paragraph reports one TCR beta chain. Its matching antigen is unknown. The test was conducted at deep level. TCRdb's table, derived via immunoSEQ multiplex PCR, lists solely in-frame clones and lacks some. The table lists more than 850,000 clones, approximately 78% of them singletons. Trimming left V 7 bases short and J 7 bases short, with 22 bases between. Germline lookup yields CDR1 MDHEN and CDR2 SYDVKM. The CDR3 is made up of 15 amino acids. This record belongs to a study of shared clonotypes between healthy human individuals. Recent vaccinations or acute infections were absent in the healthy HIV-negative adult donors. Study-wide points: Rarefaction indicated that sorted-subset sequencing remained incomplete although depth was large.

Specimen: memory CD4+ T cells from PBMCs. As to subset: CD45RA-negative fraction. This TCR was recovered from a man between 18 and 35 years old in good health. Some clones in this sample may be carry-over from other donors' samples. The rearrangement links TRBV28 to TRBJ1-2, with a weak D call TRBD1 (5 bases). The CDR3, as DNA: TGTGCCAGCAAAGGACAATCCCCGCGTTCTCGTGGCTACACCTTC. Encoded protein: CASKGQSPRSRGYTF.